This T cell receptor (beta chain) is from a study of memory CD4+ T cells and cytomegalovirus serostatus. Trimming stripped 1 base from V and 0 bases from J, with 8 bases between. The CDR3 sequence is 15 residues long. In germline, CDR1 is SGHTA, CDR2 FQGNSA. The sort gate was single viable CD3+CD4+CD8-CD45RO+ cells for memory CD4+ T cells. Data came from immunoSEQ multiplex PCR; TCRdb stores just in-frame clones and leaves some out. The table lists approximately 44,000 clones, roughly four fifths of them singletons. Sample: memory CD4+ T cells from blood. The TCR sequence derives from an adult in good health and CMV-seronegative. The chain uses TRBV7-2 and TRBJ2-3; D ambiguous. CDR3 sequence: CASSLDSASTDTQYF. The DNA of the CDR3 is TGTGCCAGCAGCTTAGACAGCGCTAGCACAGATACGCAGTATTTT.